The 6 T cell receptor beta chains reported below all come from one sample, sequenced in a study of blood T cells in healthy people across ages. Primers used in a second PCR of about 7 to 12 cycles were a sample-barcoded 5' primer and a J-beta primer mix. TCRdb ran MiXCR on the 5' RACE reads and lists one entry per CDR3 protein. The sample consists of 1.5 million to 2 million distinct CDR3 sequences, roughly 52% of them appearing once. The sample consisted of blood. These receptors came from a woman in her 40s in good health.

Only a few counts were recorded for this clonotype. DNA for the CDR3: TGCAGTGCCCGCCCCCGAGGTTACTACAATGAGCAGTTCTTC. Its translation: CSARPRGYYNEQFF. The chain has TRBV20-1 and TRBJ2-1; D is ambiguous. Germline CDR1 reads DFQATT; CDR2 reads SNEGSKA (reference sequence). The CDR3 is 14 residues long. V was clipped by 6 bases and J by 3 bases, with 15 bases between them.

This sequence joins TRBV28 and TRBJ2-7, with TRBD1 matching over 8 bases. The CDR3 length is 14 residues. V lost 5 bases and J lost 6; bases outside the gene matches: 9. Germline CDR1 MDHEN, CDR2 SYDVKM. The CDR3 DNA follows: TGTGCCAGCAGTCCAACGGACAGGGCGGGCGAGCAGTACTTC. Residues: CASSPTDRAGEQYF.

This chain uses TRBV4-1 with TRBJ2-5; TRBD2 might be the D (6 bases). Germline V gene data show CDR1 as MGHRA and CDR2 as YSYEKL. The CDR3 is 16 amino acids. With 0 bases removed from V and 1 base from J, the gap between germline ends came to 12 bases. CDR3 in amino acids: CASSQERLAIQETQYF. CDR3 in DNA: TGCGCCAGCAGCCAAGAACGGCTAGCGATCCAAGAGACCCAGTACTTC.

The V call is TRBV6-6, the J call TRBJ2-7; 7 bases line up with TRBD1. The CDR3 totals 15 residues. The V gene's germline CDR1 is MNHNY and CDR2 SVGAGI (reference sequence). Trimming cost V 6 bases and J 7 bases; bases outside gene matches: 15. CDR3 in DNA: TGTGCCAGCAGAACCGAGCAGACAGGGATCAATGAGCAGTACTTC. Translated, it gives CASRTEQTGINEQYF.

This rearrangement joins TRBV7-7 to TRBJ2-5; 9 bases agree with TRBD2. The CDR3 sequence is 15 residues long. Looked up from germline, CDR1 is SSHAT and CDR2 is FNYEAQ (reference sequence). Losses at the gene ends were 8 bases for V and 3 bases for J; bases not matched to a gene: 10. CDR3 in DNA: TGTGCCAGCTTACCCGCTAGCGGGACAAAAGAGACCCAGTACTTC. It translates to CASLPASGTKETQYF.

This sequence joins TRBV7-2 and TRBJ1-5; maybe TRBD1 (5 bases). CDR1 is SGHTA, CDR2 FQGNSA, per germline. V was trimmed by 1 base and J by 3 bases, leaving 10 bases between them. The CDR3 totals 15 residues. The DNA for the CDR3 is TGTGCCAGCAGCTTAGATTCAGGGACCAATCAGCCCCAGCATTTT. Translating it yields CASSLDSGTNQPQHF.